The present T cell receptor (beta chain) was sequenced within a study of T cells in Graves' hyperthyroidism and ophthalmopathy. Study at large: At the time of initial diagnosis and before any treatment, peripheral blood was collected.

This clonotype was observed a few times. The length of the CDR3 is 15 residues. Germline CDR1 reads LNHNV; CDR2 reads YYDKDF (reference sequence). Trimming took 3 bases from V and 4 from J, leaving 13 bases between them. Amplification of TCR beta CDR3 regions used RNA as the template. Initially, a first-round RT-PCR of the TCR CDR3 employed the HTBI primer set. MiXCR, applied by TCRdb to the multiplex PCR reads, yields one record per CDR3 protein. The data contain hundreds of thousands of distinct CDR3 sequences, approximately 13% of them singletons. The V call is TRBV15, the J call TRBJ1-3, with D possibly being TRBD1 (5 bases). Sequenced: blood. This receptor was obtained from a woman aged 25 to 39 with Graves' hyperthyroidism that later progressed to Graves' ophthalmopathy. The CDR3 DNA sequence: TGTGCCACCAGCAGGGGACCGGGTGAGGGAAACACCATATATTTT. Translation: CATSRGPGEGNTIYF.